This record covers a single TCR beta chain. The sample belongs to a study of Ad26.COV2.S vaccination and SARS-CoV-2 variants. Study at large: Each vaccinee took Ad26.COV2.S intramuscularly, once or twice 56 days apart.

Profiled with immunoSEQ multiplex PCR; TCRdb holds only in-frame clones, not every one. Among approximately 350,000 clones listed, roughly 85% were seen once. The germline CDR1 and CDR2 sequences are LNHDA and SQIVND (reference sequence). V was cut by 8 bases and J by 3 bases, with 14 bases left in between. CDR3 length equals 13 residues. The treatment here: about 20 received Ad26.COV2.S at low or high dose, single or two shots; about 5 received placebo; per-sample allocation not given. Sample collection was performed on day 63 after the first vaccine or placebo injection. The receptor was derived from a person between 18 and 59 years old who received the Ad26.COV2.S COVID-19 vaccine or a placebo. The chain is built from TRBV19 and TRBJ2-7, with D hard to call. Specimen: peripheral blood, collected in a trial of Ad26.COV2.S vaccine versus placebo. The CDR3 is CASLDPVGYEQYF. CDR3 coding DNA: TGTGCCAGTTTAGACCCGGTAGGCTACGAGCAGTACTTC.